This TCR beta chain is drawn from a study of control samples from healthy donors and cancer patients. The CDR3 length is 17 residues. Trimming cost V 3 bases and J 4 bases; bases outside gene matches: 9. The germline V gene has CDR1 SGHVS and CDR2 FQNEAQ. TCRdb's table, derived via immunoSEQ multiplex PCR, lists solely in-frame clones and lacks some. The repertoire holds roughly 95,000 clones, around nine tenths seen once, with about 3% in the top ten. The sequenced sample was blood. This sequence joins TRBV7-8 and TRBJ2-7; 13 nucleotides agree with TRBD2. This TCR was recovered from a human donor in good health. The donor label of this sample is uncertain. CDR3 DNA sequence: TGTGCCAGCAGCTTGGCACCGGGACTAGCGGGATCTTACGAGCAGTACTTC. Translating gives CASSLAPGLAGSYEQYF.